Here is one T cell receptor (beta chain) with its context. The antigen this receptor binds is unknown. Per-base qualities were not stored, and no clone one base away is much larger. A patient counted as having stable Graves' hyperthyroidism if no progression to ophthalmopathy occurred over 18 months of follow-up. The hyperthyroidism patients were between 18 and 65 years old and newly diagnosed, with a disease duration of less than 2 months. Any patient with an uncontrolled infection, another autoimmune disease, pregnancy or lactation was excluded. Diagnoses were based on clinical symptoms, serum thyroxine and TRAb, thyroid ultrasound and orbital computed tomography. Ficoll-Paque density gradient centrifugation was used to isolate PBMCs from around 10 ml of fresh peripheral blood. Total RNA was extracted with Trizol reagent, and quality was checked on an Agilent 2100 Bioanalyzer. This entry is derived from a study of T cells in Graves' hyperthyroidism and ophthalmopathy (dated by TCRdb to about 2019). Describing the broader study: Peripheral blood was sampled at the time of initial diagnosis, prior to any treatment. To identify distinguishing TCR V-J signatures, a discovery cohort of 90 to 100 patients was used, comprising 43 with Graves' ophthalmopathy and under 60 with stable Graves' hyperthyroidism. Prospective prediction of ophthalmopathy was tested in an independent validation cohort of some 20 hyperthyroidism patients and 15 to 17 patients who later progressed to ophthalmopathy. For training and testing, the roughly 93 patients in the discovery cohort were randomly divided in a 7:3 ratio. In six Graves' hyperthyroidism patients, the study also compared T-cell repertoires from thyroid tissue with T-cell repertoires from blood. After sampling, hyperthyroidism patients received methimazole starting at 30 mg daily, and ophthalmopathy patients received high-dose intravenous methylprednisolone. TCR Vbeta CDR3 sequencing of around 130 peripheral blood samples (43 ophthalmopathy, 75 to 85 hyperthyroidism and approximately 17 progressor patients) is reported in the paper. The paper's findings and limits, for the study overall: No statistical method was used to set the sample size in advance, and investigators knew the group allocation. Most expanded thyroid clonotypes (frequency above 0.001) were also found in blood, which suggests that blood repertoires may mirror thyroid immune responses. In validation, the model predicted progression to ophthalmopathy a median of roughly 6.1 months before onset, with 65% to 71% sensitivity and nearly 75% specificity. Ophthalmopathy was separated from stable hyperthyroidism by a 13 V-J signature model, with approximately 86% sensitivity and approximately 84% specificity obtained in cross-validation and 80%/75% obtained in testing.

The TCR beta CDR3 regions were amplified from RNA transcripts. The first round of RT-PCR for the TCR CDR3 was performed with the HTBI primer set and the Qiagen OneStep RT-PCR kit. Libraries were constructed in a second round of multiplex PCR, after which size selection and purification were carried out. Paired-end sequencing of the libraries was performed with 100 bp reads on an Illumina HiSeq2000. The published analysis was carried out like this. SOAPnuke was used to process the raw data, removing reads that contained adapters or uncalled bases, had a mean Phred below 15, or lacked an exact match to the constant primer or identifier. High-quality paired reads were merged with COPE v1.2.5, and unique nucleotide sequences were defined as clonotypes. MiTCR v1.1 was used to align clonotypes to the IMGT TRBV, TRBD and TRBJ reference segments. Analysis was restricted to V-J combinations with a frequency above 0.0001, which covered about 99% of repertoires. The TCS score was defined as F50 (clonal expansion) divided by E x V (chaos), with BLOSUM62-based TCRdist calculated between CDR3 peptides within each V-J. Welch's t-statistics and random forest reduced just over 500 V-J features to under 15, which were used in a naive Bayes classifier (R e1071). TCRdb trimmed public reads at Q25 via fastp, called clones via MiXCR and kept in-frame beta chains. Each entry is one CDR3 protein sequence, shown with its most common DNA and genes. These V and J calls rely on TCRdb rather than the paper's analysis. The sample table records fewer than 700,000 distinct CDR3 sequences; roughly 15% of these occur just once. Together, the top ten hold approximately 3.8% of the sample.

V is clipped by 5 bases and J by 4 bases, and the sequence between their germline boundaries is 20 bases long. The CDR3, from cysteine to phenylalanine, totals 15 residues. Only CDR3 DNA is held: 45 bases, read in frame from base 1. Based on the germline V gene (reference sequence), the CDR1 and CDR2 sequences are DFQATT and SNEGSKA. This receptor chain uses TRBV20-1 and TRBJ1-1, with a weak D call of TRBD1 (6 bases match). The sequencing input was blood. The sequence was collected from a woman aged 25 to 39 with Graves' hyperthyroidism. The CDR3: CSADDPQGSSTEAFF. The sequenced DNA: TGCAGTGCTGATGATCCACAGGGCTCTAGCACTGAAGCTTTCTTT.